This T cell receptor (beta chain) was identified during a study of T cells in Graves' hyperthyroidism and ophthalmopathy. V was shortened by 6 bases and J by 7 bases, with 15 bases between the two germline ends. Germline V lookup: CDR1 SGHVS, CDR2 FQNEAQ. This CDR3 has 13 amino acids. As to this clonotype: The target antigen is unknown.

Diagnoses used clinical symptoms, serum thyroxine and TRAb, thyroid ultrasound and orbital computed tomography. TCR beta CDR3 regions were amplified from RNA transcripts. First-round RT-PCR targeting the TCR CDR3 was performed with the HTBI primer set. TCRdb called the multiplex PCR reads again in MiXCR, with one record for every CDR3 protein. The repertoire has 550,000 to 600,000 distinct CDR3 sequences, around 46% of them found once; the top ten carry 15% to 20%. Points from the study as a whole: A model using 13 V-J features told ophthalmopathy apart from stable hyperthyroidism.

The sequence was collected from an adult woman with Graves' disease, either hyperthyroidism or ophthalmopathy (not recorded which). Sequencing was done on a sample of peripheral blood or thyroid tissue (not recorded which). The chain employs TRBV7-8 and TRBJ1-1, with D unresolved. CDR3 nucleotides: TGTGCCAGCAGAAAACTCCTACAGCATGAAGCTTTCTTT. It translates to CASRKLLQHEAFF. Together with reference TRBV7-8 and TRBJ1-1, the CDR3 gives the full variable domain: GAGVSQSPRYKVAKRGQDVALRCDPISGHVSLFWYQQALGQGPEFLTYFQNEAQLDKSGLPSDRFFAERPEGSVSTLKIQRTQQEDSAVYLCASRKLLQHEAFFGQGTRLTVV.